The 21 T cell receptor beta chains in this list originate from one sample, sequenced in a study of technical replicates of blood from a handful of donors. Profiling relied on immunoSEQ multiplex PCR, and the TCRdb table lists in-frame clones only, not all of them. Among 79,000 or so clones listed, about 92% were seen once. Sequencing was carried out using T cells isolated from PBMCs. Source of these receptors: a human donor in good health.

V gene TRBV4-3 combines with J gene TRBJ2-4; possibly TRBD2 for D (5 bases). Germline V gene lookup returns CDR1 LGHNA and CDR2 YSLEER. This CDR3 region has 15 residues. The V gene lost 3 bases and the J gene lost 5 bases, with 14 bases spanning the gap. CDR3 residues: CASSQDVLVENIQYF. The DNA of the CDR3 is TGCGCCAGCAGCCAGGATGTACTAGTGGAAAACATTCAGTACTTC.

This rearrangement joins TRBV4-3 to TRBJ2-2, with D possibly matching TRBD1 (6 bases). Germline loops: CDR1 LGHNA, CDR2 YSLEER. Trimming took off 0 bases at V and 6 bases at J, with 11 bases between the two ends. The CDR3 covers 15 residues. The CDR3 loop reads CASSQDRGVAGELFF. CDR3 nucleotides: TGCGCCAGCAGCCAAGACAGGGGAGTTGCCGGGGAGCTGTTTTTT.

This clone occurred a few times. The V and J genes are TRBV9 and TRBJ1-1; 7 bases agree with TRBD1. Germline V gene data show CDR1 as SGDLS and CDR2 as YYNGEE. This CDR3 contains 15 residues. V lost 3 bases to trimming and J lost 0 bases; unmatched junction nucleotides: 5. The CDR3 bases are TGTGCCAGCAGCGGCGGACAGGTAGTGAACACTGAAGCTTTCTTT. It yields the protein CASSGGQVVNTEAFF.

Only one count was recorded for this clone. The chain couples TRBV4-2 to TRBJ2-7, with D tentatively TRBD2 (5 bases). Trimming took 11 bases from V and 1 from J, leaving 18 bases between them. CDR3 size: 14 residues. From germline, CDR1 is LGHNA and CDR2 YNFKEQ. CDR3 sequence reads: CAGSWELGSYEQYF. CDR3 coding DNA: TGTGCCGGCTCATGGGAGCTCGGTTCCTACGAGCAGTACTTC.

The CDR3 here is CASSADSQSYEQYF. CDR3 nucleotide sequence: TGTGCCAGCAGCGCGGACTCCCAATCCTACGAGCAGTACTTC. The chain carries TRBV5-4 and TRBJ2-7, with D possibly matching TRBD2 (5 bases). Germline V CDR1 and CDR2: SGHNT, YYREEE (reference sequence). There are 14 residues in the CDR3. V lost 4 bases, J lost 1 base, and 12 bases lay in between.

The chain is built from TRBV19 and TRBJ1-1; D not resolved. With 1 base removed from V and 0 bases from J, the gap between germline ends came to 9 bases. This CDR3 has 15 residues. CDR1 and CDR2 from the germline V gene are LNHDA and SQIVND (reference sequence). The DNA of the CDR3 is TGTGCCAGTAGTATAGCCCCAGGTATGAACACTGAAGCTTTCTTT. Residues: CASSIAPGMNTEAFF.

This chain uses TRBV27 with TRBJ2-5; 11 bases match TRBD2. In germline, CDR1 is MNHEY, CDR2 SMNVEV (reference sequence). V was clipped by 6 bases and J by 1 base; unmatched bases: 4. This CDR3 has 15 residues. CDR3 region: CASSPTSGIQETQYF. CDR3 sequence (DNA): TGTGCCAGCAGCCCGACTAGCGGGATCCAAGAGACCCAGTACTTC.

The chain has TRBV29-1 and TRBJ2-1; 8 bases agree with TRBD2. The CDR3 covers 15 residues. Germline V gives CDR1 SQVTM, CDR2 ANQGSEA. J was trimmed by 8 bases and V by 4 bases; bases with no gene match: 13. In nucleotides, the CDR3 is TGCAGCGTTGGGCATTCCGGGACTAGTGTAGATGAGCAGTTCTTC. Translation: CSVGHSGTSVDEQFF.

This clone was counted once. The chain is built from TRBV7-6 and TRBJ2-1, with 14 bases lining up with TRBD2. CDR3 length equals 18 residues. The V segment lost 2 bases and the J segment 7 bases; nucleotides outside the gene matches: 10. Per the germline V gene, CDR1 is SGHVS and CDR2 is FNYEAQ. In nucleotides, the CDR3 is TGTGCCAGCAGCTTAATGACTAGCGGGAGGGGGAGGAAGAATGAGCAGTTCTTC. Translating gives CASSLMTSGRGRKNEQFF.

V is TRBV9 and J is TRBJ1-3; no clear D. Trimming cost V 0 bases and J 8 bases, with 15 bases left between them. The CDR3 spans 15 residues. The germline CDR1 and CDR2 sequences are SGDLS and YYNGEE. The CDR3 protein is CASSVDGFSTDTIYF. DNA of the CDR3: TGTGCCAGCAGCGTAGACGGGTTTTCAACGGACACCATATATTTT.

V is TRBV11-2 and J is TRBJ2-1, with no clear D. V was shortened by 0 bases and J by 8 bases, with 8 bases between the two germline ends. The germline CDR1 and CDR2 sequences are SGHAT and FQNNGV. The CDR3 consists of 13 residues. The CDR3 region is CASSLEALDEQFF. DNA of the CDR3: TGTGCCAGCAGCTTAGAAGCGCTGGATGAGCAGTTCTTC.

J is TRBJ2-7 and V is TRBV28; 8 positions match TRBD1. The CDR3 extends over 15 amino acids. Looked up from germline, CDR1 is MDHEN and CDR2 is SYDVKM. With 5 bases clipped from V and 4 bases from J, the junction kept 10 bases outside the gene matches. CDR3 DNA: TGTGCCAGCAGTACCGCAGGACAGGGTTCGTACGAGCAGTACTTC. This encodes CASSTAGQGSYEQYF.

This chain joins TRBV27 and TRBJ1-5; D perhaps matches TRBD1 (6 bases). Germline CDR1 and CDR2: MNHEY and SMNVEV (reference sequence). Trimming shortened V by 3 bases and J by 0 bases, and 9 bases separated the two germline ends. The CDR3 totals 15 residues. DNA of the CDR3: TGTGCCAGCAGTTTGACAGGCGCTAGCAATCAGCCCCAGCATTTT. Protein sequence: CASSLTGASNQPQHF.

The V gene is TRBV9, the J gene TRBJ1-2; no clear D. Trimming pared 5 bases from V and 4 bases from J, leaving 6 bases between. Germline CDR1 reads SGDLS; CDR2 reads YYNGEE. The CDR3 is made up of 11 amino acids. The CDR3 nucleotides are TGTGCCAGCAGGGGCGTCTATGGCTACACCTTC. The encoded protein is CASRGVYGYTF.

V usage is TRBV5-4 and J usage is TRBJ1-4, with 10 bases identical to TRBD1. V shed 4 bases, J shed 4 bases, and the junction held 7 bases outside the gene matches. Germline CDR1 is SGHNT and CDR2 is YYREEE (reference sequence). The CDR3 has 16 amino acids. The CDR3 here is CASSRGQGLVNEKLFF. The CDR3 nucleotides read TGTGCCAGCAGCCGGGGACAGGGGCTGGTTAATGAAAAACTGTTTTTT.

V usage is TRBV11-2 and J usage is TRBJ2-3; TRBD2 might be the D (6 bases). V lost 0 bases to trimming and J lost 6 bases, with 13 bases between them. The CDR3 has 15 amino acids. In germline, CDR1 is SGHAT, CDR2 FQNNGV. The CDR3 here is CASSLDAPGGDTQYF. CDR3 DNA sequence: TGTGCCAGCAGCTTAGATGCCCCAGGAGGGGATACGCAGTATTTT.

The chain is built from TRBV25-1 and TRBJ2-2; possible D gene TRBD2, 5 bases. The germline V gene has CDR1 MGHDK and CDR2 SYGVNS. The CDR3 consists of 15 residues. V shed 1 base and J shed 5 bases, with 11 bases lying between them. In DNA form, the CDR3 reads TGTGCCAGCAGTGAATCAGTGAGGGAAACCGGGGAGCTGTTTTTT. Its translation is CASSESVRETGELFF.

The chain couples TRBV7-2 to TRBJ2-7; 7 nucleotides align to TRBD1. V shed 5 bases, J shed 4 bases, and the junction held 11 bases outside the gene matches. The germline V gene encodes CDR1 SGHTA and CDR2 FQGNSA. CDR3 length: 15 residues. The CDR3 is CASSPLKGASYEQYF. The DNA for the CDR3 is TGTGCCAGCAGCCCCCTTAAGGGGGCCTCTTACGAGCAGTACTTC.

The CDR3, as DNA: TGTGCCAGCAGGGTAACGACTAGATGGGAGACCCAGTACTTC. Amino acid sequence: CASRVTTRWETQYF. The rearrangement joins TRBV2 to TRBJ2-5, with D maybe TRBD2 (6 bases). V shed 6 bases and J shed 5 bases, with 16 bases lying between them. This CDR3 region has 14 residues. Germline-derived CDR1 and CDR2 are SNHLY and FYNNEI.

This clone was recorded a few times. CDR3 region: CASSFSSGNTGELFF. In nucleotides, the CDR3 is TGCGCCAGCAGCTTTTCTAGCGGGAACACCGGGGAGCTGTTTTTT. The chain couples TRBV5-1 to TRBJ2-2, with 7 bases that match TRBD2. With V trimmed by 2 bases and J by 1 base, 2 bases remained unmatched. The CDR3 spans 15 residues. The germline CDR1 and CDR2 sequences are SGHRS and YFSETQ. The full variable domain, its missing parts supplied by reference TRBV5-1 and TRBJ2-2, is KAGVTQTPRYLIKTRGQQVTLSCSPISGHRSVSWYQQTPGQGLQFLFEYFSETQRNKGNFPGRFSGRQFSNSRSEMNVSTLELGDSALYLCASSFSSGNTGELFFGEGSRLTVL.

The V call is TRBV6-5, the J call TRBJ1-1, with TRBD1 matching over 7 bases. There are 14 residues in the CDR3. The V gene end was trimmed by 0 bases and the J gene end by 4 bases; junction bases not matched to a gene: 2. Germline V gene sequence: CDR1 MNHEY, CDR2 SVGAGI. CDR3 protein: CASSYSNRGTEAFF. The CDR3 DNA reads as TGTGCCAGCAGTTACTCGAACAGGGGCACTGAAGCTTTCTTT.